Listed here are 28 T cell receptor beta chains from one sample, sequenced in a study of cytomegalovirus exposure and HLA in healthy donors. The primer mix had 60 Vbeta and 13 Jbeta primers. The method was immunoSEQ multiplex PCR; TCRdb's version includes in-frame clones alone and lacks a portion of them. This table has more than 75,000 clones, roughly 72% appearing once. The sample was PBMCs. These receptors came from a woman in her forties or fifties in good health and CMV-seropositive.

The chain employs TRBV2 and TRBJ2-5; D is ambiguous. Per the germline V gene, CDR1 is SNHLY and CDR2 is FYNNEI. Deletions cut 4 bases from V and 2 bases from J, with 14 bases between. The CDR3 loop spans 15 amino acids. CDR3 sequence reads: CASSGVALGQETQYF. The CDR3 DNA follows: TGTGCCAGCAGTGGTGTAGCTTTGGGTCAAGAGACCCAGTACTTC.

This clone was recorded a few times. The CDR3 is CASSLTGAGYTF. CDR3 DNA: TGTGCCAGCAGTTTAACAGGGGCTGGCTACACCTTC. The chain is built from TRBV28 and TRBJ1-2, with 7 positions matching TRBD1. This CDR3 comprises 12 residues. Germline values: CDR1 MDHEN, CDR2 SYDVKM. V lost 2 bases and J lost 7; bases outside the gene matches: 1.

The rearrangement uses TRBV29-1 and TRBJ2-5; 7 positions agree with TRBD1. The junction had 12 bases not matched to a gene; V was cut back by 7 bases and J by 4 bases. Germline values: CDR1 SQVTM, CDR2 ANQGSEA. The CDR3 consists of 14 residues. The CDR3 nucleotides are TGCAGCGGACGCTACAGGGGTAGAGGAGAGACCCAGTACTTC. Its translation: CSGRYRGRGETQYF.

The CDR3: CASSKTGGNYGYTF. CDR3 DNA: TGTGCCAGCAGCAAGACAGGGGGGAACTATGGCTACACCTTC. This sequence joins TRBV6-5 and TRBJ1-2; 9 bases map to TRBD1. V dropped 6 bases and J dropped 2; count of bases not matched to a gene: 4. Germline values: CDR1 MNHEY, CDR2 SVGAGI. CDR3 length equals 14 residues.

This clone was picked up one time. The chain couples TRBV19 to TRBJ1-5, with 7 bases identical to TRBD1. After removal of 5 bases from V and 9 bases from J, the junction contained 7 bases not matched to a gene. The CDR3 length is 13 residues. Looked up from germline, CDR1 is LNHDA and CDR2 is SQIVND (reference sequence). CDR3 in amino acids: CASSSGQSSPQHF. As DNA, the CDR3 is TGTGCCAGTAGTTCGGGACAGTCTTCGCCCCAGCATTTT.

The chain employs TRBV1 and TRBJ2-7; TRBD1 is the table's D call, not checked against the DNA. TRBV1 is tagged as a pseudogene. The CDR3 has 15 residues. The CDR3 is CTSNPRTGLHYEQYF. CDR3 coding DNA: TGCACCAGCAACCCTCGGACAGGTCTACACTACGAGCAGTACTTC.

The rearrangement links TRBV6-5 to TRBJ2-1, with 12 bases fitting TRBD1. The V gene end was trimmed by 5 bases and the J gene end by 8 bases; junction bases not matched to a gene: 7. CDR3 size: 15 residues. Germline V gives CDR1 MNHEY, CDR2 SVGAGI. Here the CDR3 reads CASSRSGTGGYEQFF. CDR3 in DNA: TGTGCCAGCAGTAGGAGCGGGACAGGGGGCTATGAGCAGTTCTTC.

The chain has TRBV7-2 and TRBJ1-1; 7 bases fit TRBD1. V shed 5 bases and J 1 base; nucleotides not matched to a gene: 1. The CDR3 totals 13 residues. CDR1 and CDR2 from the germline V gene are SGHTA and FQGNSA. CDR3 sequence: CASSRDRNTEAFF. The CDR3 DNA follows: TGTGCCAGCAGCCGGGACAGGAACACTGAAGCTTTCTTT.

J is TRBJ2-2 and V is TRBV27, with D possibly being TRBD2 (6 bases). The ends were cut back, 3 bases at V and 4 bases at J, with 18 bases in the middle. The CDR3 has 17 amino acids. Germline V gene lookup returns CDR1 MNHEY and CDR2 SMNVEV (reference sequence). The CDR3 bases are TGTGCCAGCAGTTTGGGGAGCGGGTTTGTCGGCACCGGGGAGCTGTTTTTT. As protein: CASSLGSGFVGTGELFF.

V usage is TRBV11-2 and J usage is TRBJ2-7, with D hard to call. Germline CDR1 SGHAT, CDR2 FQNNGV. Trimming cost V 0 bases and J 1 base, with 7 bases left between them. The CDR3 extends over 14 amino acids. CDR3 residues: CASSLDPVSYEQYF. CDR3 DNA: TGTGCCAGCAGCTTAGATCCCGTATCCTACGAGCAGTACTTC. Full variable domain (missing parts from reference TRBV11-2 and TRBJ2-7): EAGVAQSPRYKIIEKRQSVAFWCNPISGHATLYWYQQILGQGPKLLIQFQNNGVVDDSQLPKDRFSAERLKGVDSTLKIQPAKLEDSAVYLCASSLDPVSYEQYFGPGTRLTVT.

About this clone itself: The germline gene is not matched at one end of the junction; a read error may be the cause. The V call is TRBV2, the J call TRBJ2-3, with 15 nucleotides matching TRBD2. The CDR3 consists of 16 residues. Germline V CDR1 and CDR2: SNHLY, FYNNEI. The CDR3 is CASSEGLAGGLSTQYF. Written as DNA, the CDR3 is TGTGCCAGCAGCGAAGGACTAGCGGGAGGGCTCTCCACGCAGTATTTT.

The J gene is TRBJ1-1, the V gene TRBV6-6, with 7 bases that match TRBD1. Germline values: CDR1 MNHNY, CDR2 SVGAGI (reference sequence). With V trimmed by 10 bases and J by 6 bases, 8 bases remained unmatched. The CDR3 has 12 residues. Here the CDR3 reads CATSQGVSEAFF. The CDR3 DNA is TGTGCCACATCCCAGGGGGTCTCTGAAGCTTTCTTT.

The CDR3 DNA follows: TGTGCCAGCATCCCGGGACTAGCGGCCTACAATGAGCAGTTCTTC. Its protein product is CASIPGLAAYNEQFF. The chain employs TRBV5-6 and TRBJ2-1, with 11 bases identical to TRBD2. CDR1 SGHDT and CDR2 YYEEEE come from the germline V gene. CDR3 length: 15 amino acids. Trimming cost V 6 bases and J 2 bases; bases outside gene matches: 4.

This chain joins TRBV7-9 and TRBJ1-2; D gene unclear. V dropped 7 bases and J dropped 3 bases, with 12 bases sitting between them. Germline V gene data show CDR1 as SEHNR and CDR2 as FQNEAQ (reference sequence). The CDR3 extends over 13 amino acids. CDR3 sequence reads: CASTPSGHYGYTF. The CDR3 coding sequence is TGTGCCAGCACCCCGAGCGGCCACTATGGCTACACCTTC.

The chain carries TRBV5-1 and TRBJ2-3; the D gene is possibly TRBD2 (5 bases). V was shortened by 0 bases and J by 3 bases, with 14 bases between the two germline ends. The CDR3 length is 16 residues. The germline V gene has CDR1 SGHRS and CDR2 YFSETQ. The CDR3 is CASSLGSRGPTDTQYF. The CDR3 nucleotides are TGCGCCAGCAGCTTGGGGTCTAGAGGGCCGACAGATACGCAGTATTTT.

The chain couples TRBV6-5 to TRBJ2-1; TRBD2 matches 8 bases. Germline CDR1 reads MNHEY; CDR2 reads SVGAGI. J lost 2 bases, V lost 6 bases, and 3 bases had no gene match. The CDR3 length is 14 residues. The CDR3 DNA reads TGTGCCAGCAGGGCGGGAGGCACCTACAATGAGCAGTTCTTC. This codes for CASRAGGTYNEQFF.

The sample holds a few counts of this clone. J is TRBJ1-1 and V is TRBV6-5, with 8 positions matching TRBD1. Germline-derived CDR1 and CDR2 are MNHEY and SVGAGI. The length of the CDR3 is 14 residues. V shed 4 bases, J shed 1 base, and the junction held 2 bases outside the gene matches. CDR3 DNA: TGTGCCAGCAGTTTCACAGGGGGGAACACTGAAGCTTTCTTT. It translates to CASSFTGGNTEAFF.

This clone has a single count. V gene TRBV28 combines with J gene TRBJ1-2; 9 bases align to TRBD1. This CDR3 comprises 16 residues. CDR1 and CDR2 from the germline V gene are MDHEN and SYDVKM. Germline trimming cut 6 bases from V and 1 base from J; bases unmatched to any gene: 9. In DNA, the CDR3 is TGTGCCAGCAGCCCATCCGGACAGGGGAGTAACTATGGCTACACCTTC. Its translation is CASSPSGQGSNYGYTF.

The chain combines TRBV19 with TRBJ1-1; D possibly corresponds to TRBD1 (5 bases). This CDR3 comprises 16 residues. The germline CDR1 and CDR2 sequences are LNHDA and SQIVND (reference sequence). V shed 6 bases and J shed 4 bases, with 21 bases lying between them. The chain's CDR3 is CASSEQGFVRGTEAFF. The DNA of the CDR3 is TGTGCCAGTAGCGAGCAGGGTTTCGTTAGGGGCACTGAAGCTTTCTTT.

This chain links TRBV10-3 with TRBJ2-7, with a tentative D call TRBD2 (7 bases). Trimming shortened V by 2 bases and J by 7 bases, and 12 bases separated the two germline ends. The CDR3 has 13 residues. Germline V CDR1 and CDR2: ENHRY, SYGVKD. The CDR3 DNA is TGTGCCATCAGTGAGCGGGGGGCGGGGGAGCAGTACTTC. This gives the protein CAISERGAGEQYF.

V gene TRBV19 combines with J gene TRBJ2-5; TRBD2 matches at 14 bases. The CDR3 spans 17 residues. Germline CDR1 is LNHDA and CDR2 is SQIVND (reference sequence). J was trimmed by 6 bases and V by 3 bases; bases with no gene match: 9. CDR3 bases: TGTGCCAGTAGTATCCGTGGGACTAGCGGGAGTAAAAAGACCCAGTACTTC. It codes for CASSIRGTSGSKKTQYF.

J is TRBJ2-7 and V is TRBV9; TRBD2 matches at 10 bases. The CDR3 runs to 14 residues. Germline V gene lookup returns CDR1 SGDLS and CDR2 YYNGEE. The junction had 4 bases not matched to a gene; V was cut back by 4 bases and J by 3 bases. The DNA for the CDR3 is TGTGCCAGCAGCCCAGCTAGCGGGAGCTACGAGCAGTACTTC. This sequence encodes CASSPASGSYEQYF.

The chain recombines TRBV10-3 with TRBJ1-5; 7 bases match TRBD1. Germline assignment: CDR1 ENHRY and CDR2 SYGVKD. The CDR3 totals 12 residues. Unmatched junction bases numbered 2, after V lost 7 bases and J lost 5 bases. The CDR3 is CAITTGDQPQHF. The CDR3 DNA reads as TGTGCCATCACCACAGGGGATCAGCCCCAGCATTTT.

This clone was detected a few times. The V gene is TRBV29-1, the J gene TRBJ1-1; D not resolved. Per germline, CDR1 SQVTM and CDR2 ANQGSEA. The CDR3 consists of 13 residues. The ends were cut back, 4 bases at V and 0 bases at J, with 9 bases in the middle. The DNA for the CDR3 is TGCAGCGTTGGGAAGGAGATGAACACTGAAGCTTTCTTT. Protein product: CSVGKEMNTEAFF.

A single count supports this clone. The chain is built from TRBV6-1 and TRBJ1-3; the match to TRBD1 covers 9 bases. The CDR3 covers 14 residues. V trimming: 6 bases; J trimming: 2 bases; junction bases outside the gene matches: 2. The germline CDR1 and CDR2 sequences are MNHNS and SASEGT. The CDR3 DNA sequence: TGTGCCAGCAGAGGACAGGGGACTGGAAACACCATATATTTT. Its protein is CASRGQGTGNTIYF.

The gene calls are TRBV10-3 and TRBJ2-6; 7 bases line up with TRBD1. Looked up from germline, CDR1 is ENHRY and CDR2 is SYGVKD. The trim removed 11 bases at V and 0 bases at J, leaving 7 bases unmatched. The CDR3 runs to 15 residues. This chain's CDR3 is CAVGQPFSGANVLTF. The DNA of the CDR3 is TGTGCCGTGGGACAGCCCTTCTCTGGGGCCAACGTCCTGACTTTC.

The chain couples TRBV5-5 to TRBJ2-1, with a tentative D call TRBD1 (5 bases). Trimming removed 6 bases at V and 8 bases at J, with 15 bases between. The CDR3 spans 13 residues. CDR1 and CDR2 (germline): SGHKS, YYEKEE (reference sequence). The CDR3 protein is CASTRAPADEQFF. CDR3 DNA sequence: TGTGCCAGCACCAGGGCGCCGGCGGATGAGCAGTTCTTC.

The chain uses TRBV27 and TRBJ1-1, with TRBD1 identical over 7 bases. V was clipped by 5 bases and J by 2 bases; unmatched bases: 5. CDR1 and CDR2 (germline): MNHEY, SMNVEV (reference sequence). This CDR3 spans 14 amino acids. CDR3 amino acids: CASSNTGVNTEAFF. CDR3 nucleotide sequence: TGTGCCAGCAGTAACACAGGGGTCAACACTGAAGCTTTCTTT.